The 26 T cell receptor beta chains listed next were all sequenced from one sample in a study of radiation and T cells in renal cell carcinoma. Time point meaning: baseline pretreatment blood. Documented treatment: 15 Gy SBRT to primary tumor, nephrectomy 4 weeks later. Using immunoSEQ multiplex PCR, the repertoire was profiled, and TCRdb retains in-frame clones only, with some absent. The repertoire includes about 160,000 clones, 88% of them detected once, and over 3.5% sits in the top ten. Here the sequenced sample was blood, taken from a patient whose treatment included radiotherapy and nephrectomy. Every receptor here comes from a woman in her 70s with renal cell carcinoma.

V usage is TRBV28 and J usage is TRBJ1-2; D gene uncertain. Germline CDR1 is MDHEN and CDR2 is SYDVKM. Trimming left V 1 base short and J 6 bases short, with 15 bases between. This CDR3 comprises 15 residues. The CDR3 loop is CASSLSGARVHGYTF. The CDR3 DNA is TGTGCCAGCAGTTTATCGGGAGCTAGAGTCCATGGCTACACCTTC.

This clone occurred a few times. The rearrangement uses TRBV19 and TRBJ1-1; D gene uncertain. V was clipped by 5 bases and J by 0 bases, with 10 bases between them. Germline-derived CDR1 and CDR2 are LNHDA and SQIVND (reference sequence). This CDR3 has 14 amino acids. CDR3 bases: TGTGCCAGTAGTCCCGGTCTGGTGAACACTGAAGCTTTCTTT. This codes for CASSPGLVNTEAFF.

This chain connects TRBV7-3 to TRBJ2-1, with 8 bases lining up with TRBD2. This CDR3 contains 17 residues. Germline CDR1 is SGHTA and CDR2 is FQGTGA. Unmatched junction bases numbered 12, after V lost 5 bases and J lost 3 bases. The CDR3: CASSPRAAGGNYNEQFF. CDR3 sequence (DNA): TGTGCCAGCAGCCCACGCGCGGCGGGGGGAAACTACAATGAGCAGTTCTTC.

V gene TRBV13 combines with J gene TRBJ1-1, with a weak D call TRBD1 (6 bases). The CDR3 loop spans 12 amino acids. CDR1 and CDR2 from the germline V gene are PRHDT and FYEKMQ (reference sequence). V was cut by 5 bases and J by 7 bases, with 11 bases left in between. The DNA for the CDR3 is TGTGCCAGCAGCCTCAGGGGAGGTGAAGCTTTCTTT. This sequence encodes CASSLRGGEAFF.

CDR3 bases: TGTGCCAGCAGTTTATTTAGGGGTTCCTACGAGCAGTACTTC. It translates to CASSLFRGSYEQYF. The V call is TRBV28, the J call TRBJ2-7, with a tentative D call TRBD1 (5 bases). V lost 1 base to trimming and J lost 1 base, with 8 bases between them. The CDR3 extends over 14 amino acids. CDR1 MDHEN and CDR2 SYDVKM come from the germline V gene.

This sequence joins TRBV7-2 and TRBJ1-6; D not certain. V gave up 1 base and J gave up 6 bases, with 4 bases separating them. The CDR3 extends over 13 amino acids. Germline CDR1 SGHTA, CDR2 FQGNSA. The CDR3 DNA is TGTGCCAGCAGCTTAGTGAGTAATTCACCCCTCCACTTT. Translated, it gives CASSLVSNSPLHF. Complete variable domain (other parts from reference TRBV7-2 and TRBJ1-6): GAGVSQSPSNKVTEKGKDVELRCDPISGHTALYWYRQSLGQGLEFLIYFQGNSAPDKSGLPSDRFSAERTGGSVSTLTIQRTQQEDSAVYLCASSLVSNSPLHFGNGTRLTVT.

The CDR3 protein is CASSAGTNGNTIYF. CDR3 nucleotides: TGTGCCAGCAGTGCCGGGACGAATGGAAACACCATATATTTT. This chain links TRBV6-1 with TRBJ1-3, with D possibly matching TRBD1 (5 bases). Per the germline V gene, CDR1 is MNHNS and CDR2 is SASEGT. The CDR3 has 14 residues. Between the trimmed V and J ends, which lost 4 bases and 3 bases, there was a span of 10 bases.

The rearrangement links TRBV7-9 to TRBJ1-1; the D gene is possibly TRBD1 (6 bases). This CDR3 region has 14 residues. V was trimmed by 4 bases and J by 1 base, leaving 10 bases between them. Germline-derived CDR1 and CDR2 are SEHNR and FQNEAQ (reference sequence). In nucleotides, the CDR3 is TGTGCCAGCAGCTGGGGAGGGGGGAACACTGAAGCTTTCTTT. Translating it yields CASSWGGGNTEAFF.

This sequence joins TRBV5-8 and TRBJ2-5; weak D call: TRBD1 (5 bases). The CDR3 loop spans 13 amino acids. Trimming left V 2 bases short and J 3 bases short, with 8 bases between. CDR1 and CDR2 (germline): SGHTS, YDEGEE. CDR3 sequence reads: CASSFRAEETQYF. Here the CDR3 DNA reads TGTGCCAGCAGCTTCAGGGCAGAAGAGACCCAGTACTTC.

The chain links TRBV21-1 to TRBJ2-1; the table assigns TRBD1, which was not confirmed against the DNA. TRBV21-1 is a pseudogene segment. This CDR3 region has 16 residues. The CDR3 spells CASSNDRHSSYNEQFF. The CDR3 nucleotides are TGTGCCAGCAGCAATGACAGGCACAGCTCCTACAATGAGCAGTTCTTC.

The CDR3: CASTAGFGETQYF. The CDR3 DNA reads TGTGCCAGTACCGCAGGGTTTGGAGAGACCCAGTACTTC. V and J are TRBV19 and TRBJ2-5, with a possible D match to TRBD1 (5 bases). Deletions cut 7 bases from V and 4 bases from J, with 13 bases between. Germline loops: CDR1 LNHDA, CDR2 SQIVND (reference sequence). This CDR3 region has 13 residues.

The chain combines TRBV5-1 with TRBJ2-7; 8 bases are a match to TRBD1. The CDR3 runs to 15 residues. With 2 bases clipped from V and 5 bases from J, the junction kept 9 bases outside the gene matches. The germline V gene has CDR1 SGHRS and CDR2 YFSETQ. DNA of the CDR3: TGCGCCAGCAGCTTTTACAGGACAGGGCAAGACGAGCAGTACTTC. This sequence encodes CASSFYRTGQDEQYF.

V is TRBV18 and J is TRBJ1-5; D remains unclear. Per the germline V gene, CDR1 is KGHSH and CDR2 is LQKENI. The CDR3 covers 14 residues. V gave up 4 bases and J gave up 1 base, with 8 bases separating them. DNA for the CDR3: TGTGCCAGCTCACGTATGGACAGCAATCAGCCCCAGCATTTT. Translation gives CASSRMDSNQPQHF.

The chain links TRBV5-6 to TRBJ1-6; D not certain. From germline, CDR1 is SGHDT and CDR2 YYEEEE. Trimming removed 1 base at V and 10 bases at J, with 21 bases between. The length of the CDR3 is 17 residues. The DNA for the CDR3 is TGTGCCAGCAGCTTGTCCGGGCGATTTGAGGGCCGGTCACCCCTCCACTTT. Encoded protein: CASSLSGRFEGRSPLHF.

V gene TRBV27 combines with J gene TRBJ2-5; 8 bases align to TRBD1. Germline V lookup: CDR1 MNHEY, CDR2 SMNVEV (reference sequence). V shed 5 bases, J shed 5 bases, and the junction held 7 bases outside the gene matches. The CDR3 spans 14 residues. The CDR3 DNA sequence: TGTGCCAGCAGTCCACAGGGGGTAGGGGAGACCCAGTACTTC. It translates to CASSPQGVGETQYF.

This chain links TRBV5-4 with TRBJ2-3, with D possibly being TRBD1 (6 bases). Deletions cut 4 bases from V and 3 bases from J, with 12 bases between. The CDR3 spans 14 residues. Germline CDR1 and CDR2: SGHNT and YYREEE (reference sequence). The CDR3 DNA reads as TGTGCCAGCAGCCAGGACAGCCGGACAGATACGCAGTATTTT. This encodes CASSQDSRTDTQYF.

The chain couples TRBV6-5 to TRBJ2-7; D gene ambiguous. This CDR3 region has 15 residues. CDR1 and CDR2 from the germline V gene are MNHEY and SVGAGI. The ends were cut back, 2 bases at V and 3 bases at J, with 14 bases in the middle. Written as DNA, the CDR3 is TGTGCCAGCAGTTACAAAGGGTCGGCTATCTACGAGCAGTACTTC. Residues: CASSYKGSAIYEQYF.

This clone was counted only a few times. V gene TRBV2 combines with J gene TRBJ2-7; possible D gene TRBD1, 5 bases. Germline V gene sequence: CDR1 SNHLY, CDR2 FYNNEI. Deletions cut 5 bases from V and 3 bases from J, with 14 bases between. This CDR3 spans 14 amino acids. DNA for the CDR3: TGTGCCAGCAGTAGCCTTCCGACAGACTACGAGCAGTACTTC. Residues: CASSSLPTDYEQYF. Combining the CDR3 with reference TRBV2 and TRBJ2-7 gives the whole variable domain EPEVTQTPSHQVTQMGQEVILRCVPISNHLYFYWYRQILGQKVEFLVSFYNNEISEKSEIFDDQFSVERPDGSNFTLKIRSTKLEDSAMYFCASSSLPTDYEQYFGPGTRLTVT.

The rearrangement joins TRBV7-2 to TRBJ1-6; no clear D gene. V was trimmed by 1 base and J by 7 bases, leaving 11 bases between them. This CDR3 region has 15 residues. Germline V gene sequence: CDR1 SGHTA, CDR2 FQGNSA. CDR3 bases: TGTGCCAGCAGCTTAGTGGCTGGGTCCAATTCACCCCTCCACTTT. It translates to CASSLVAGSNSPLHF.

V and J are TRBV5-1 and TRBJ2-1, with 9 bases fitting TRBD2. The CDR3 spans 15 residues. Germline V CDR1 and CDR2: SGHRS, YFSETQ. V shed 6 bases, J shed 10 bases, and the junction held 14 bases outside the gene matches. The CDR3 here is CASTYGRWTSAEQFF. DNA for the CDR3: TGCGCCAGCACCTACGGACGATGGACTAGCGCCGAGCAGTTCTTC.

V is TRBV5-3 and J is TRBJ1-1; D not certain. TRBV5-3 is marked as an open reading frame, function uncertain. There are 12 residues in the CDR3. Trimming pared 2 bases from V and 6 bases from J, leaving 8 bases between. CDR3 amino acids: CARSLGRSEAFF. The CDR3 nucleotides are TGTGCCAGAAGCTTAGGGAGGTCTGAAGCTTTCTTT.

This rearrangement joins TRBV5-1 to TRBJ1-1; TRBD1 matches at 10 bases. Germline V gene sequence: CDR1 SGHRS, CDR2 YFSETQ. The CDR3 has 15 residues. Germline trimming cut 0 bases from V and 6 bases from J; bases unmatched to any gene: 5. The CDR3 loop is CASSLEGQGRAEAFF. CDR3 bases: TGCGCCAGCAGCTTGGAGGGACAGGGGCGGGCTGAAGCTTTCTTT.

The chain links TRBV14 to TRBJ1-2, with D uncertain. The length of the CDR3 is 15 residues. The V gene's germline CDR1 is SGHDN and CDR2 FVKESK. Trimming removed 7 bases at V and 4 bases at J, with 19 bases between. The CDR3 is CASKPLRATSYGYTF. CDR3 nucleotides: TGTGCCAGCAAACCGCTACGGGCAACCTCCTATGGCTACACCTTC. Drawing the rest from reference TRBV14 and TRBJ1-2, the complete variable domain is EAGVTQFPSHSVIEKGQTVTLRCDPISGHDNLYWYRRVMGKEIKFLLHFVKESKQDESGMPNNRFLAERTGGTYSTLKVQPAELEDSGVYFCASKPLRATSYGYTFGSGTRLTVV.

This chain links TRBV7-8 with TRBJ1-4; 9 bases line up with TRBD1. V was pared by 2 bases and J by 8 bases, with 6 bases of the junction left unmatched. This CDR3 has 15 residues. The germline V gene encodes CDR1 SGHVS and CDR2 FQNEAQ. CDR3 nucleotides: TGTGCCAGCAGCTTACCGGGACAGGGTTTCGAAAAACTGTTTTTT. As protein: CASSLPGQGFEKLFF.

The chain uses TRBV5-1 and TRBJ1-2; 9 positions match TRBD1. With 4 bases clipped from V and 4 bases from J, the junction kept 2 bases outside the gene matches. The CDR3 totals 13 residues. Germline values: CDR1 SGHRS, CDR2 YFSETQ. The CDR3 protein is CASSPTGGYGYTF. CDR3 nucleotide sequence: TGCGCCAGCAGCCCGACAGGGGGCTATGGCTACACCTTC.

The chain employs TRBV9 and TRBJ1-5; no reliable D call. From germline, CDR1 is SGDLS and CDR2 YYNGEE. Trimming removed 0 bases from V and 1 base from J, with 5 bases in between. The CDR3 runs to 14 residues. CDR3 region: CASSVGESNQPQHF. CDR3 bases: TGTGCCAGCAGCGTAGGAGAGAGCAATCAGCCCCAGCATTTT.